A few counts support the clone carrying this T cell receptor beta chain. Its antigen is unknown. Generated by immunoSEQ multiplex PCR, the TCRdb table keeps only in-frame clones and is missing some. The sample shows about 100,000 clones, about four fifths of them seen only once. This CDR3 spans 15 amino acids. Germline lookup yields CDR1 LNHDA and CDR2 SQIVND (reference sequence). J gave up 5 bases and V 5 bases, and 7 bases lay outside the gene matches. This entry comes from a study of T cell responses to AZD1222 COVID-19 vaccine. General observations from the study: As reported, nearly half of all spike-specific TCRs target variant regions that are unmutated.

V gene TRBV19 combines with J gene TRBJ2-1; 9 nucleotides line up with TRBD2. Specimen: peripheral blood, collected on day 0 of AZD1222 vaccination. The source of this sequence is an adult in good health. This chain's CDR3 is CASSYSGSRNNEQFF. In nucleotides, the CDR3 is TGTGCCAGTAGTTATAGCGGGAGCCGCAACAATGAGCAGTTCTTC.